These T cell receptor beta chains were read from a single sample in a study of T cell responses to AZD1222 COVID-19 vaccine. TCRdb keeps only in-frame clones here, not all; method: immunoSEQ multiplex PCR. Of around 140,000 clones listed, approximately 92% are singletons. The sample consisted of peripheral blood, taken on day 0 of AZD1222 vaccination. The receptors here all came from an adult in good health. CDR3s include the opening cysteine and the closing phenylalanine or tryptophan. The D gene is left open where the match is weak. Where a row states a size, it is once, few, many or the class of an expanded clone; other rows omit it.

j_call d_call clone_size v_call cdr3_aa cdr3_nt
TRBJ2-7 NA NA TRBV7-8 CASSFKGAYEQYF TGTGCCAGCAGCTTCAAGGGTGCCTACGAGCAGTACTTC
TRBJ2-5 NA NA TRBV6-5 CASSYSMWDQETQYF TGTGCCAGCAGTTACTCGATGTGGGACCAAGAGACCCAGTACTTC
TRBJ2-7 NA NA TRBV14 CASSPDFGGYEQYF TGTGCCAGCAGCCCAGACTTTGGGGGCTACGAGCAGTACTTC
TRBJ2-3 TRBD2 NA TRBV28 CASSLAGGSDTQYF TGTGCCAGCAGTTTAGCGGGAGGATCGGATACGCAGTATTTT
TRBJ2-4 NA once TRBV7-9 CASSLDAATPFQYF TGTGCCAGCAGCTTAGACGCGGCAACCCCTTTTCAGTACTTC
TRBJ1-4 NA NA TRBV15 CATSRGGSTEKLFF TGTGCCACCAGCAGAGGGGGATCTACTGAAAAACTGTTTTTT
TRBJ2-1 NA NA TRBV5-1 CASSWGNSYNEQFF TGCGCCAGCAGTTGGGGGAACTCCTACAATGAGCAGTTCTTC
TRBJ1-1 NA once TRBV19 CASSTLNTEAFF TGTGCCAGTAGTACCCTGAACACTGAAGCTTTCTTT
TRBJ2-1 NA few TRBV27 CASSPFPGNEQFF TGTGCCAGCAGTCCATTCCCCGGCAATGAGCAGTTCTTC
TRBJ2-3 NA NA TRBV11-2 CASSDKGSGTDTQYF TGTGCCAGCAGCGACAAGGGTTCGGGCACAGATACGCAGTATTTT